This T cell receptor beta chain emerged from a study of blood T cell repertoires in COVID-19. Study summary: COVID-19 samples collected from the United States, Italy and Spain covered acute and convalescent phases. T cells, B-cell-depleted T cells, or PBMCs supplied cDNA or gDNA.

The trim removed 3 bases at V and 6 bases at J, leaving 4 bases unmatched. Germline-derived CDR1 and CDR2 are SGHTA and FQGNSA. The CDR3 length is 13 residues. Some clones are missing from TCRdb's copy, which holds only in-frame ones; the method was immunoSEQ multiplex PCR. The table lists 15,000 to 20,000 clones, around 80% of them singletons. Only one count was recorded for this clone. The clonotype was recovered from a man between 60 and 75 years old with acute or convalescent COVID-19. The sample comprised peripheral blood. The chain joins TRBV7-2 to TRBJ2-7, with TRBD2 identical over 8 bases. As DNA, the CDR3 is TGTGCCAGCAGCTTTGCCCTAGCGGGCGAGCAGTACTTC. This encodes CASSFALAGEQYF.